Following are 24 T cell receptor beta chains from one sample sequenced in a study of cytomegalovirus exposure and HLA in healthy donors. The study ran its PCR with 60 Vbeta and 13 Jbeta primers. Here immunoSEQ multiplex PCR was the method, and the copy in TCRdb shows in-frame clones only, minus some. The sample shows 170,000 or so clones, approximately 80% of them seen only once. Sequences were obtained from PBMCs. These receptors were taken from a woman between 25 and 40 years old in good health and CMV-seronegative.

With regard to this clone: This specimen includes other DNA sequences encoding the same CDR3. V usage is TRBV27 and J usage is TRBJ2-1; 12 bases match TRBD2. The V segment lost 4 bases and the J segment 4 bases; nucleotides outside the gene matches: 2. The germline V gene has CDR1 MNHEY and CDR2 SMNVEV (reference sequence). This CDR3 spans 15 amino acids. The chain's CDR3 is CASSSGLAGYNEQFF. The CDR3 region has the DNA TGTGCCAGCAGTTCGGGACTAGCGGGTTACAATGAGCAGTTCTTC.

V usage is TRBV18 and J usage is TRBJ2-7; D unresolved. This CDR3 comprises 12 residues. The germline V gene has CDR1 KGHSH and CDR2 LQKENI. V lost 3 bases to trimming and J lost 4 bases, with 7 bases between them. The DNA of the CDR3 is TGTGCCAGCTCACCCGACTTGTACGAGCAGTACTTC. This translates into CASSPDLYEQYF.

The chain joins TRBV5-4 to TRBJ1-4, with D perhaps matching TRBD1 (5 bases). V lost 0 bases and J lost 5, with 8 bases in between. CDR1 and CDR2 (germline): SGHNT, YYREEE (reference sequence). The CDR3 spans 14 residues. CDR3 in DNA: TGTGCCAGCAGCTTGGACAGGCCCAATGAAAAACTGTTTTTT. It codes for CASSLDRPNEKLFF.

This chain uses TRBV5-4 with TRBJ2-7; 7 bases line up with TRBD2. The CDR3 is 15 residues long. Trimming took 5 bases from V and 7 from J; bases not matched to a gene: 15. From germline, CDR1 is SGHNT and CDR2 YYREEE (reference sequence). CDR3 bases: TGTGCCAGCAGAATAAAGAGCGGGACCTTTGGAGAGCAGTACTTC. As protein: CASRIKSGTFGEQYF.

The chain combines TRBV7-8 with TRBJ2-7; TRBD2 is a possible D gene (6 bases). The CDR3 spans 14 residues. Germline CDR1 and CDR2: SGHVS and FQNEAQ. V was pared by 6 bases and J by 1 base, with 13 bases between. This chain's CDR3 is CASRENSGSYEQYF. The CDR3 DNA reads TGTGCCAGCAGAGAAAATAGCGGATCCTACGAGCAGTACTTC.

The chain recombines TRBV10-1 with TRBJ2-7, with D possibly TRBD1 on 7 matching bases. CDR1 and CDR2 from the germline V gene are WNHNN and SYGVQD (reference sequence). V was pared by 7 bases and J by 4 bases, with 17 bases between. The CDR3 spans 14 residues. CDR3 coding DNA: TGCGCCAGCACCTTATTGACAGGGAGGTACGAGCAGTACTTC. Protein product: CASTLLTGRYEQYF.

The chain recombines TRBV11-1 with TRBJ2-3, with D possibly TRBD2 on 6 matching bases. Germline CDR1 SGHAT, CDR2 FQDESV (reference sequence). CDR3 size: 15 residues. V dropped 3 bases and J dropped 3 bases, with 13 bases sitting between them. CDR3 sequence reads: CASSLEGYGTDTQYF. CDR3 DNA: TGTGCCAGCAGCTTGGAGGGGTATGGGACAGATACGCAGTATTTT.

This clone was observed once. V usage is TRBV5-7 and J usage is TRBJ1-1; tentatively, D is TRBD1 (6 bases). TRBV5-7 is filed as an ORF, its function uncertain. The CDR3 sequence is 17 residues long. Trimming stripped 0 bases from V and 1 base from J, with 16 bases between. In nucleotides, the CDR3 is TGTGCCAGCAGCTTGGATGAAACGGGACACAGGAACACTGAAGCTTTCTTT. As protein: CASSLDETGHRNTEAFF.

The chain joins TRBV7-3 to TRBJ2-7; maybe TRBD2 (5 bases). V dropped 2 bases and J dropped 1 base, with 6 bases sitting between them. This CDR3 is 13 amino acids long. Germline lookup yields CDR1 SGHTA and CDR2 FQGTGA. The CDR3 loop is CASSLVASYEQYF. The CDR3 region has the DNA TGTGCCAGCAGCTTAGTAGCGTCCTACGAGCAGTACTTC. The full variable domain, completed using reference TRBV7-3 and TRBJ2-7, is GAGVSQTPSNKVTEKGKYVELRCDPISGHTALYWYRQSLGQGPEFLIYFQGTGAADDSGLPNDRFFAVRPEGSVSTLKIQRTERGDSAVYLCASSLVASYEQYFGPGTRLTVT.

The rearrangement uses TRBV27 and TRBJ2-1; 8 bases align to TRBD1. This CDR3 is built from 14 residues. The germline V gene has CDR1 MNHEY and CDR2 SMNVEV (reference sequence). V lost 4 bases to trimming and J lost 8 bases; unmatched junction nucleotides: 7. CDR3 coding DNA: TGTGCCAGCAGTTACCCGGACAGGGTCGATGAGCAGTTCTTC. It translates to CASSYPDRVDEQFF.

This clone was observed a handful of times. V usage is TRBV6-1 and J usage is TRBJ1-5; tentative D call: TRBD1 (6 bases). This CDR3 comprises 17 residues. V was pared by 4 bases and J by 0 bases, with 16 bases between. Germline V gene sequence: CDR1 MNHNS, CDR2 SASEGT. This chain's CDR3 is CASSVIGGLNSNQPQHF. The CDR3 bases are TGTGCCAGCAGTGTAATTGGGGGCTTAAATAGCAATCAGCCCCAGCATTTT.

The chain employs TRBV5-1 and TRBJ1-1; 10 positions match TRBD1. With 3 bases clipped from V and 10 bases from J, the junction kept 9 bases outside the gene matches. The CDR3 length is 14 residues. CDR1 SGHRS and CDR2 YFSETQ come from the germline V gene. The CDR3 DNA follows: TGCGCCAGCAGCTGGGGGGACAGGGGAAGGGTAGCTTTCTTT. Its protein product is CASSWGDRGRVAFF.

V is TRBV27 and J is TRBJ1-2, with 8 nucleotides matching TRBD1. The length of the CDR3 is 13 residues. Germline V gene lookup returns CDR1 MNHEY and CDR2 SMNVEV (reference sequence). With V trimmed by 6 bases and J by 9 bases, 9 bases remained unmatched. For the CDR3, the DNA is TGTGCCAGCAGCCGCGGACAGGGTGGGCGCTACACCTTC. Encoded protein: CASSRGQGGRYTF.

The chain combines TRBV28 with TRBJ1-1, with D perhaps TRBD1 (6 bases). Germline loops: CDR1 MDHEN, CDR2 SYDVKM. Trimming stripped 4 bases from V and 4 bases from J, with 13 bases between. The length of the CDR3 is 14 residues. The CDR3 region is CASSSDRASTEAFF. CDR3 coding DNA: TGTGCCAGCAGTTCGGACAGAGCCTCCACTGAAGCTTTCTTT. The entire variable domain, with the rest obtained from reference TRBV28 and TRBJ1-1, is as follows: DVKVTQSSRYLVKRTGEKVFLECVQDMDHENMFWYRQDPGLGLRLIYFSYDVKMKEKGDIPEGYSVSREKKERFSLILESASTNQTSMYLCASSSDRASTEAFFGQGTRLTVV.

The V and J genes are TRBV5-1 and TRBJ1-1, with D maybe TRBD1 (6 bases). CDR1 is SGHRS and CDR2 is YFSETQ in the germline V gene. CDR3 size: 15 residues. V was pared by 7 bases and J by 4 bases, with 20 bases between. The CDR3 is CASAPPGQLSTEAFF. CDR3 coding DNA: TGCGCCAGCGCCCCACCCGGACAGCTTAGCACTGAAGCTTTCTTT.

The CDR3 here is CASSLTSAYEQYF. In DNA form, the CDR3 reads TGTGCCAGTAGTCTTACTAGCGCCTACGAGCAGTACTTC. V gene TRBV19 combines with J gene TRBJ2-5, with 7 positions matching TRBD2. The closer fit of TRBJ2-7 to the DNA end suggests the J call may be wrong. The CDR3 contains 13 residues. Germline CDR1 LNHDA, CDR2 SQIVND (reference sequence).

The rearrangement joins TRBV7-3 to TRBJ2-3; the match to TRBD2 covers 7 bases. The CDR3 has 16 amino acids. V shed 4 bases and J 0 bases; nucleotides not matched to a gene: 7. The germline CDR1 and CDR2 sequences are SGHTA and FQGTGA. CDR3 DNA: TGTGCCAGCAGCTACACTAGCGCAGCTAGCACAGATACGCAGTATTTT. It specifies CASSYTSAASTDTQYF.

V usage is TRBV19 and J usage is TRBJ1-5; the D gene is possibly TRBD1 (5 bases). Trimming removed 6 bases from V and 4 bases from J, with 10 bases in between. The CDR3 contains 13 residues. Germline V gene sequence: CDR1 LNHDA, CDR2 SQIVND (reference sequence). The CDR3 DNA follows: TGTGCCAGTAGAATGCAGGGAAATCAGCCCCAGCATTTT. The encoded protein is CASRMQGNQPQHF. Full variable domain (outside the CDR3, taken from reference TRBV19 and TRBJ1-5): DGGITQSPKYLFRKEGQNVTLSCEQNLNHDAMYWYRQDPGQGLRLIYYSQIVNDFQKGDIAEGYSVSREKKESFPLTVTSAQKNPTAFYLCASRMQGNQPQHFGDGTRLSIL.

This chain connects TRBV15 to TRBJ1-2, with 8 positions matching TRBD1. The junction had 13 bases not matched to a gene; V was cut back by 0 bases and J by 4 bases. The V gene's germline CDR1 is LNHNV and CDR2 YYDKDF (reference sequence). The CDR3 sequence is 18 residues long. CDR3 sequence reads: CATSRDLAGGISLYGYTF. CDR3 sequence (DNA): TGTGCCACCAGCAGAGATTTGGCAGGGGGCATTTCCCTCTATGGCTACACCTTC.

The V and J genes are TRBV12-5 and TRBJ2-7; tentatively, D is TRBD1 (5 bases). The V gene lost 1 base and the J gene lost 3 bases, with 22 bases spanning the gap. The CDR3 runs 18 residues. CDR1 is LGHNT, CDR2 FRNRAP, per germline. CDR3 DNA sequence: TGTGCTAGTGGTTTGGATATTGGAAGGGGTATTTTGAACTACGAGCAGTACTTC. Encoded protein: CASGLDIGRGILNYEQYF.

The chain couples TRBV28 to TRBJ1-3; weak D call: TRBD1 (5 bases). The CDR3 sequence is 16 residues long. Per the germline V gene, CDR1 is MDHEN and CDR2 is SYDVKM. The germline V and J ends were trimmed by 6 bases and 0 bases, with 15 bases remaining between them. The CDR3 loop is CASSSITGPSGNTIYF. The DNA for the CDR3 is TGTGCCAGCAGCTCGATAACAGGCCCCTCTGGAAACACCATATATTTT.

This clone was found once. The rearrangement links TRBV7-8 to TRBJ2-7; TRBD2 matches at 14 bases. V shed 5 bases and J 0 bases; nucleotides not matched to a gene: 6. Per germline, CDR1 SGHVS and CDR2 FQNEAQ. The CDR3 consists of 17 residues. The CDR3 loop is CASSHGLAGGSSYEQYF. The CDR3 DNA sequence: TGTGCCAGCAGCCACGGACTAGCGGGGGGAAGCTCCTACGAGCAGTACTTC.

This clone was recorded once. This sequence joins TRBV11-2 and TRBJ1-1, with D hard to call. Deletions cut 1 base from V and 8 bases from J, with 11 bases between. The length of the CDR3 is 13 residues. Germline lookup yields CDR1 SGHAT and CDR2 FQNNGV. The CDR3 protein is CASSLAPESEAFF. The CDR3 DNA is TGTGCCAGCAGCTTAGCCCCAGAATCGGAAGCTTTCTTT.

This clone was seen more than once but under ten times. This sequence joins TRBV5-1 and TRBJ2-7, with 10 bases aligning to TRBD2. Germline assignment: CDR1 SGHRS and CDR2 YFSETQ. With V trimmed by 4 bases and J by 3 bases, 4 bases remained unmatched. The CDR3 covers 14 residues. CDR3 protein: CASSPRTSGYEQYF. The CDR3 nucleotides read TGCGCCAGCAGCCCTCGGACTAGCGGCTACGAGCAGTACTTC.